This T cell receptor beta chain derives from a study of blood T cell repertoires in COVID-19. Overall study context: Material from acute and convalescent COVID-19 was sourced from the United States, Italy and Spain. From T cells, B-cell-depleted T cells, or PBMCs came the material, which was cDNA or gDNA.

Source study methods: Reference gene primer amplification in the assay estimated nucleated cell counts. Measured with immunoSEQ multiplex PCR; TCRdb has only the in-frame clones, and not every one. D and trimming were read from the DNA, whereas the V and J calls and clone size are those reported in that table. The sample has about 90,000 clones, approximately 89% seen once; the top ten hold 0.47%. CDR1 is SGHNT, CDR2 YYREEE, per germline (reference sequence). This CDR3 has 14 amino acids. V was pared by 4 bases and J by 5 bases, with 16 bases between. The gene calls are TRBV5-4 and TRBJ2-7; possible D gene TRBD1, 6 bases. This TCR was recovered from a man between 60 and 75 years old with acute or convalescent COVID-19. Sequencing was carried out using peripheral blood. The CDR3 DNA reads as TGTGCCAGCAGCACCAGGGGAAGTGCCCACGAGCAGTACTTC. Its protein is CASSTRGSAHEQYF.